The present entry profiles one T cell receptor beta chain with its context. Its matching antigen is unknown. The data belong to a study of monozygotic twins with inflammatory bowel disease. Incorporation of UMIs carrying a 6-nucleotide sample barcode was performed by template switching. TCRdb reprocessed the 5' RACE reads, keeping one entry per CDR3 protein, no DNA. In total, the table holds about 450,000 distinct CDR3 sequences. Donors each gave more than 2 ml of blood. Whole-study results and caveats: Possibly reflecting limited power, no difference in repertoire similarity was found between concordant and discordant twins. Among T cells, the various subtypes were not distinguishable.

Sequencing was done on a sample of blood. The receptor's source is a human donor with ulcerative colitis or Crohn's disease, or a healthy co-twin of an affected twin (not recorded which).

CDR3: CASSEGGLFDTQYF. The genes are TRBV6-1 and TRBJ2-3; TCRdb names TRBD1, which stays unverified in the absence of DNA. Per the germline V gene, CDR1 is MNHNS and CDR2 is SASEGT. The CDR3 length is 14 residues.